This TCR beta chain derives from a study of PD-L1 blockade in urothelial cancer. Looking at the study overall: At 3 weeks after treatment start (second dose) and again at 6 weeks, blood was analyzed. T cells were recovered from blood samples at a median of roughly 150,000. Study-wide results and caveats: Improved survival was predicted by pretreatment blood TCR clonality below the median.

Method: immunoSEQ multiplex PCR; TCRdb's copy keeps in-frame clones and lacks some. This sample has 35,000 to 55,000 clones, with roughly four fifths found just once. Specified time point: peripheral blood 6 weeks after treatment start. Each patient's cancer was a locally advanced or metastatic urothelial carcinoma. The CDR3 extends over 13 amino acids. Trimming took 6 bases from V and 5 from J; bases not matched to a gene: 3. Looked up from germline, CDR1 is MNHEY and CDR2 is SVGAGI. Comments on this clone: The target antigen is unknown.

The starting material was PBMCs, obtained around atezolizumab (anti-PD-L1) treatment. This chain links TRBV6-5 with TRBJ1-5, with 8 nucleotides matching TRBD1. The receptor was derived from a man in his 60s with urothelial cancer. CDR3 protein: CASSGQGYQPQHF. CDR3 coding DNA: TGTGCCAGCAGCGGACAGGGCTATCAGCCCCAGCATTTT.